This T cell receptor (beta chain) comes out of a study of T cells in Graves' hyperthyroidism and ophthalmopathy. From RNA transcripts, TCR beta CDR3 regions were amplified. HTBI primers were the set used in a first-round RT-PCR of the TCR CDR3. TCRdb analysed the multiplex PCR reads with MiXCR anew, one entry per CDR3 protein. Among approximately 610,000 distinct CDR3 sequences listed, approximately 15% were seen once. V lost 5 bases to trimming and J lost 7 bases, with 14 bases between them. This CDR3 is 13 amino acids long. CDR1 MNHNS and CDR2 SASEGT come from the germline V gene. This clonotype was counted ten times or more.

The chain couples TRBV6-1 to TRBJ1-1; D not certain. The sample comprised blood. The TCR comes from a woman younger than 30 with Graves' hyperthyroidism. For the CDR3, the DNA is TGTGCCAGCAGTATGGACGGTAGGCTTGAAGCTTTCTTT. It is translated as CASSMDGRLEAFF.